The sequence of this TCR beta chain was determined in a study of vaccination and CD4 T cells after COVID-19. In the study overall: For post-vaccine samples, collection took place a median roughly 76 days after dose two, ranging from 14 to 241. Control cultures used a CEFX viral epitope pool, an HIV-1 Nef peptide pool, or no peptide. Overlapping spike peptides of SARS-CoV-2, HCoV-NL63, HCoV-OC43 and HCoV-229E were used, and cells were stimulated with them.

Cultured CD4+ T-cell DNA underwent Oncomine TCR Beta short-read sequencing. Each CDR3 protein gets one entry after TCRdb re-called the PCR reads with MiXCR. Of 15,000 to 25,000 distinct CDR3 sequences listed, 45% to 70% are singletons. Treatment noted: approximately 11-day PBMC culture with coronavirus spike peptide pools or control peptides (ViraFEST assay). Points on this clonotype: What it binds is not known.

This sequence was found in a human donor who had recovered from COVID-19. The sequenced sample was CD4+ T cells from blood, cultured in vitro.

The CDR3 DNA reads TGTGCCAGCAGTTTAGCAAGGGACATGGGGAACACCGGGGAGCTGTTTTTT. Translation: CASSLARDMGNTGELFF. The chain has TRBV12-3 or TRBV12-4 and TRBJ2-2, with D possibly being TRBD1 (6 bases). The CDR3 sequence is 17 residues long. V lost 0 bases and J 1 base, leaving 12 bases between the germline ends.